This T cell receptor (beta chain) is drawn from a study of CD8 T cells in Susac syndrome. Study-level background: Patients with Susac syndrome had blood drawn and were at that point therapy-naive, on corticosteroids, or on intravenous immunoglobulin alone. Points from the study as a whole: The Susac syndrome CD4+ T cell repertoires displayed no clonal expansion.

J was trimmed by 3 bases and V by 6 bases; bases with no gene match: 11. Per germline, CDR1 MDHEN and CDR2 SYDVKM. CDR3 length: 16 amino acids. With respect to this clonotype: No antigen is known for it.

RNA was extracted with the RNeasy kit, and a quantity of 0.5 to 1 ug was reverse transcribed using random hexamers. TCRdb re-called the immunoSEQ multiplex PCR reads with MiXCR, one entry per CDR3 protein. The repertoire holds around 230,000 distinct CDR3 sequences, about 95% seen once, with about 0.094% in the top ten. Sequencing targeted TCR beta in T cells from blood (CD8+ and CD4+). Recently defined diagnostic criteria for definite or probable disease were fulfilled by Susac syndrome patients. This receptor was identified in a human donor with Susac syndrome. The sequencing sample was made of CD4+ T cells from PBMCs. This rearrangement joins TRBV28 to TRBJ2-3; 8 nucleotides match TRBD2. DNA for the CDR3: TGTGCCAGCAGCCAGACGGGACTAGGGCTTACAGATACGCAGTATTTT. Residues: CASSQTGLGLTDTQYF.